These 24 T cell receptor beta chains were all obtained from the same sample, sequenced in a study of T-cell memory formation after mild COVID-19 (dated by TCRdb to the early 2020s). The method behind the library was 5' RACE. TCRdb lists the instrument as Illumina NovaSeq 6000. The public sequencing data were trimmed at Q25 with fastp and processed into clonotypes with MiXCR by TCRdb, which kept only in-frame beta chains. Duplicate CDR3 protein sequences are folded into a single record with the most common DNA and genes. Here the sample has around 530,000 distinct CDR3 sequences; about 22% occur a single time. The ten largest clones take up approximately 8% of the sample. The source material was PBMCs or a T cell subset sorted from them (not recorded which). These receptors all stem from an adult woman who had mild COVID-19 (a few samples of this study predate the infection). The sample titles of this study are shuffled in the database, so cell type and time point are left out; the donor was told from shared clones.

A few counts support this clonotype. The V gene is TRBV7-8, the J gene TRBJ2-4; 9 bases are shared with TRBD2. CDR1 is SGHVS and CDR2 is FQNEAQ in the germline V gene. CDR3 length: 17 amino acids. Trimming at V came to 5 bases and at J to 1 base, leaving 9 bases not matched to a gene. CDR3 region: CASSMYSGSLAKNIQYF. In nucleotides, the CDR3 is TGTGCCAGCAGCATGTATAGCGGGAGTCTTGCCAAAAACATTCAGTACTTC. Full variable domain (rest looked up from reference TRBV7-8 and TRBJ2-4): GAGVSQSPRYKVAKRGQDVALRCDPISGHVSLFWYQQALGQGPEFLTYFQNEAQLDKSGLPSDRFFAERPEGSVSTLKIQRTQQEDSAVYLCASSMYSGSLAKNIQYFGAGTRLSVL.

This clonotype was counted between two and nine times. V and J are TRBV6-4 and TRBJ2-6, with a possible D match to TRBD1 (5 bases). This CDR3 is 18 amino acids long. The V end was cut by 0 bases, the J end by 0 bases, with 12 bases between. From germline, CDR1 is MRHNA and CDR2 SNTAGT. Here the CDR3 DNA reads TGTGCCAGCAGTGACTCGGCAGGGCCGTTCTCTGGGGCCAACGTCCTGACTTTC. It translates to CASSDSAGPFSGANVLTF.

The chain joins TRBV4-1 to TRBJ2-3; possibly TRBD1 for D (7 bases). The CDR3 has 13 residues. Trimming stripped 8 bases from V and 0 bases from J, with 9 bases between. CDR1 and CDR2 from the germline V gene are MGHRA and YSYEKL. In nucleotides, the CDR3 is TGCGCCAGCCAGGGGGGTAGCACAGATACGCAGTATTTT. It yields the protein CASQGGSTDTQYF.

This clonotype was found a few times. The chain joins TRBV5-6 to TRBJ2-4; the D gene could be TRBD1 or TRBD2 (5 bases each). Trimming removed 3 bases at V and 7 bases at J, with 29 bases between. CDR1 is SGHDT and CDR2 is YYEEEE in the germline V gene. This CDR3 has 19 residues. The chain's CDR3 is CASSSGPIKTWLEVNIQYF. CDR3 sequence (DNA): TGTGCCAGCAGCTCGGGACCAATAAAAACCTGGCTTGAGGTGAACATTCAGTACTTC.

This clonotype has a handful of counts. V is TRBV4-3 and J is TRBJ2-3; 12 nucleotides align to TRBD2. The V and J ends lost 1 base and 3 bases, in that order; junction bases with no gene match: 11. The CDR3 is 19 residues long. Looked up from germline, CDR1 is LGHNA and CDR2 is YSLEER. The CDR3: CASSQAIKASGRATDTQYF. CDR3 coding DNA: TGCGCCAGCAGCCAAGCCATAAAAGCTAGCGGGAGGGCGACAGATACGCAGTATTTT.

This clonotype was recorded a few times. J is TRBJ2-7 and V is TRBV4-1; TRBD1 matches at 8 bases. Germline CDR1 and CDR2: MGHRA and YSYEKL. V lost 1 base to trimming and J lost 2 bases; unmatched junction nucleotides: 4. The CDR3 sequence is 15 residues long. This chain's CDR3 is CASSQGRDRPYEQYF. Written as DNA, the CDR3 is TGCGCCAGCAGCCAAGGGCGGGACAGGCCCTACGAGCAGTACTTC.

The V and J genes are TRBV5-1 and TRBJ2-2; 9 bases line up with TRBD1. Losses at the gene ends were 0 bases for V and 4 bases for J; bases not matched to a gene: 10. This CDR3 is built from 18 residues. Germline V gene data show CDR1 as SGHRS and CDR2 as YFSETQ. Written as DNA, the CDR3 is TGCGCCAGCAGCTTGGCCCCGGGACAGGGATGGGGCACCGGGGAGCTGTTTTTT. Translated, it gives CASSLAPGQGWGTGELFF. The whole variable domain, remainder taken from reference TRBV5-1 and TRBJ2-2, is KAGVTQTPRYLIKTRGQQVTLSCSPISGHRSVSWYQQTPGQGLQFLFEYFSETQRNKGNFPGRFSGRQFSNSRSEMNVSTLELGDSALYLCASSLAPGQGWGTGELFFGEGSRLTVL.

The gene calls are TRBV5-1 and TRBJ1-1, with a weak D call TRBD1 (5 bases). CDR1 and CDR2 (germline): SGHRS, YFSETQ. The CDR3 is 13 amino acids. V lost 1 base to trimming and J lost 7 bases, with 11 bases between them. The CDR3 loop is CASSLQGEVEAFF. The CDR3 DNA reads as TGCGCCAGCAGCTTGCAGGGTGAGGTTGAAGCTTTCTTT.

The chain couples TRBV5-4 to TRBJ2-7; no firm D call. The germline V gene has CDR1 SGHNT and CDR2 YYREEE (reference sequence). Trimming removed 5 bases from V and 4 bases from J, with 13 bases in between. CDR3 size: 13 residues. The CDR3 protein is CASRTVGSYEQYF. CDR3 DNA: TGTGCCAGCAGAACAGTAGGCAGTTACGAGCAGTACTTC.

J is TRBJ2-2 and V is TRBV29-1, with D perhaps TRBD1 (6 bases). V was pared by 7 bases and J by 3 bases, with 6 bases between. The CDR3 runs 11 residues. CDR1 is SQVTM, CDR2 ANQGSEA, per germline. Written as DNA, the CDR3 is TGCAGCGCAGGGGACACCGGGGAGCTGTTTTTT. Protein sequence: CSAGDTGELFF.

The chain combines TRBV5-1 with TRBJ2-7; 7 bases are a match to TRBD1. Germline CDR1 and CDR2: SGHRS and YFSETQ. The CDR3 contains 17 residues. The ends lost 2 bases at V and 2 bases at J; junction bases unmatched: 13. The CDR3 loop reads CASSFNRDSNRAYEQYF. The CDR3 DNA reads TGCGCCAGCAGCTTCAACCGGGACAGCAATAGGGCCTACGAGCAGTACTTC.

This clonotype has a handful of counts. The chain couples TRBV2 to TRBJ2-2; 9 positions match TRBD2. CDR3 length: 16 residues. CDR1 SNHLY and CDR2 FYNNEI come from the germline V gene. The V segment lost 4 bases and the J segment 3 bases; nucleotides outside the gene matches: 6. The CDR3 protein is CASSGASGVDTGELFF. The CDR3 DNA follows: TGTGCCAGCAGTGGGGCTAGCGGGGTTGACACCGGGGAGCTGTTTTTT.

Regarding this clonotype: Germline is not matched at one junction end, which may reflect a read error. The chain combines TRBV7-7 with TRBJ2-3; D gene ambiguous. The CDR3 is 14 residues long. Germline V gene data show CDR1 as SSHAT and CDR2 as FNYEAQ (reference sequence). The CDR3 reads CASSLMASTDTQYF. The CDR3 coding sequence is TGTGCTAGCAGCTTAATGGCTAGTACAGATACGCAGTATTTT.

The chain couples TRBV4-1 to TRBJ2-3; D unclear. There are 15 residues in the CDR3. The germline CDR1 and CDR2 sequences are MGHRA and YSYEKL. Trimming removed 1 base at V and 2 bases at J, with 10 bases between. The CDR3 sequence is CASSQAWTFTDTQYF. CDR3 nucleotides: TGCGCCAGCAGCCAAGCCTGGACCTTCACAGATACGCAGTATTTT.

The gene calls are TRBV6-5 and TRBJ1-1; D possibly corresponds to TRBD1 (5 bases). The CDR3 totals 14 residues. From germline, CDR1 is MNHEY and CDR2 SVGAGI. V was shortened by 7 bases and J by 5 bases, with 17 bases between the two germline ends. CDR3 in amino acids: CASINQRGITEAFF. DNA for the CDR3: TGTGCCAGCATTAACCAACGGGGCATTACTGAAGCTTTCTTT.

In its sample, this clonotype was seen a few times. The gene calls are TRBV21-1 and TRBJ1-1; the table names TRBD1, a call not compared with the DNA. TRBV21-1 is annotated as a pseudogene. The length of the CDR3 is 16 residues. In DNA form, the CDR3 reads TGTGCCAGCAGCAAACAAGAACCGGGACAGGGGCTGGAAGCTTTCTTT. Translating gives CASSKQEPGQGLEAFF.

This clonotype was counted only a few times. This chain joins TRBV30 and TRBJ2-3; TRBD1 is a possible D gene (6 bases). Trimming shortened V by 1 base and J by 5 bases, and 16 bases separated the two germline ends. The germline gives CDR1 GTSNPN, CDR2 SVGIG (reference sequence). This CDR3 contains 15 residues. CDR3: CAWSAQTGWGDTQYF. CDR3 DNA: TGTGCCTGGAGTGCACAGACAGGATGGGGAGATACGCAGTATTTT.

The chain combines TRBV9 with TRBJ2-4; D gene unclear. CDR1 is SGDLS and CDR2 is YYNGEE in the germline V gene. The ends were cut back, 4 bases at V and 8 bases at J, with 16 bases in the middle. The CDR3 covers 14 residues. CDR3 DNA: TGTGCCAGCAGCCCTGCCGTGATTCCGGACATTCAGTACTTC. Encoded protein: CASSPAVIPDIQYF. The complete variable domain, with remaining parts taken from reference TRBV9 and TRBJ2-4, reads DSGVTQTPKHLITATGQRVTLRCSPRSGDLSVYWYQQSLDQGLQFLIQYYNGEERAKGNILERFSAQQFPDLHSELNLSSLELGDSALYFCASSPAVIPDIQYFGAGTRLSVL.

V and J are TRBV7-2 and TRBJ2-7; D not resolved. V was pared by 6 bases and J by 2 bases, with 8 bases between. The V gene's germline CDR1 is SGHTA and CDR2 FQGNSA. CDR3 length: 12 residues. CDR3: CASSWGTYEQYF. CDR3 sequence (DNA): TGTGCCAGCAGTTGGGGAACCTACGAGCAGTACTTC.

This chain uses TRBV7-3 with TRBJ2-3; 8 bases are a match to TRBD2. Germline assignment: CDR1 SGHTA and CDR2 FQGTGA. The CDR3 consists of 18 residues. With V trimmed by 2 bases and J by 4 bases, 14 bases remained unmatched. The DNA for the CDR3 is TGTGCCAGCAGCTTATCCTACCCCGGCGGGGGGCGTTCAGATACGCAGTATTTT. This codes for CASSLSYPGGGRSDTQYF.

The sample holds a few counts of this clonotype. This chain joins TRBV12-3 or TRBV12-4 and TRBJ2-3; D perhaps matches TRBD1 (5 bases). CDR3 length equals 12 residues. V was trimmed by 4 bases and J by 6 bases, leaving 8 bases between them. CDR3 nucleotides: TGTGCCAGCAGTTCTTACAGGGATACGCAGTATTTT. It yields the protein CASSSYRDTQYF.

This clonotype was counted only a few times. V gene TRBV20-1 combines with J gene TRBJ2-7; unclear D gene. There are 10 residues in the CDR3. V gave up 3 bases and J gave up 10 bases, with 10 bases separating them. From germline, CDR1 is DFQATT and CDR2 SNEGSKA (reference sequence). CDR3 in amino acids: CSASSLGQYF. Here the CDR3 DNA reads TGCAGTGCTAGCTCTCTGGGTCAGTACTTC.

This clonotype was seen ten or more times. The rearrangement joins TRBV7-9 to TRBJ2-5; D perhaps matches TRBD2 (6 bases). This CDR3 comprises 15 residues. V was pared by 0 bases and J by 5 bases, with 13 bases between. The V gene's germline CDR1 is SEHNR and CDR2 FQNEAQ (reference sequence). CDR3 in amino acids: CASSLALGEAETQYF. Written as DNA, the CDR3 is TGTGCCAGCAGCTTAGCGCTTGGGGAGGCGGAGACCCAGTACTTC.

This clonotype was detected a few times. The chain recombines TRBV24-1 with TRBJ2-6; 7 bases align to TRBD2. The CDR3 is 18 amino acids. V lost 3 bases, J lost 3 bases, and 10 bases stayed unmatched. The germline gives CDR1 KGHDR, CDR2 SFDVKD. In nucleotides, the CDR3 is TGTGCCACCAGTGATGGCTTGGTCGGGAGGCGTGGGGCCAACGTCCTGACTTTC. It is translated as CATSDGLVGRRGANVLTF.